Following are 17 T cell receptor beta chains from one sample sequenced in a study of blood T cell repertoires in COVID-19. The repertoire was sequenced with immunoSEQ multiplex PCR; TCRdb's copy has only in-frame clones and lacks some. The sample records around 49,000 clones, about 92% being singletons. The material sequenced was peripheral blood. The receptor set was obtained from a man aged 55 to 70 with COVID-19, enrolled during active disease.

This chain connects TRBV9 to TRBJ1-4; D gene unclear. CDR3 size: 14 residues. The V end was cut by 0 bases, the J end by 5 bases, with 8 bases between. CDR1 and CDR2 from the germline V gene are SGDLS and YYNGEE. CDR3 protein: CASSVGHLNEKLFF. CDR3 coding DNA: TGTGCCAGCAGCGTAGGACACCTCAATGAAAAACTGTTTTTT.

The chain employs TRBV28 and TRBJ1-2; TRBD1 is a possible D gene (5 bases). Germline assignment: CDR1 MDHEN and CDR2 SYDVKM. The V gene lost 6 bases and the J gene lost 2 bases, with 16 bases spanning the gap. This CDR3 region has 15 residues. DNA for the CDR3: TGTGCCAGCAGCCTGGGGCCTAAGGGGAACTATGGCTACACCTTC. Its translation is CASSLGPKGNYGYTF.

This clone occurred once. The rearrangement links TRBV6-6 to TRBJ1-2, with a tentative D call TRBD1 (6 bases). In germline, CDR1 is MNHNY, CDR2 SVGAGI (reference sequence). Deletions cut 7 bases from V and 3 bases from J, with 18 bases between. The CDR3 has 15 amino acids. CDR3 in amino acids: CASNLGGGNYYGYTF. DNA of the CDR3: TGTGCCAGCAACCTAGGGGGGGGGAACTACTATGGCTACACCTTC.

DNA for the CDR3: TGTGCCAGCAGCTCACAACAGGTGAACACTGAAGCTTTCTTT. Translated: CASSSQQVNTEAFF. The chain uses TRBV11-2 and TRBJ1-1, with D tentatively TRBD1 (5 bases). The CDR3 covers 14 residues. V lost 4 bases and J lost 0, with 9 bases in between. Germline CDR1 SGHAT, CDR2 FQNNGV. The entire variable domain, with the rest obtained from reference TRBV11-2 and TRBJ1-1, is as follows: EAGVAQSPRYKIIEKRQSVAFWCNPISGHATLYWYQQILGQGPKLLIQFQNNGVVDDSQLPKDRFSAERLKGVDSTLKIQPAKLEDSAVYLCASSSQQVNTEAFFGQGTRLTVV.

V is TRBV9 and J is TRBJ2-5; 13 positions agree with TRBD2. There are 18 residues in the CDR3. Trimming took 0 bases from V and 2 from J; bases not matched to a gene: 7. CDR1 and CDR2 (germline): SGDLS, YYNGEE. In DNA, the CDR3 is TGTGCCAGCAGCGTAGGTACTAGCGGGGGGGTTTCACAAGAGACCCAGTACTTC. Translated, it gives CASSVGTSGGVSQETQYF.

This chain connects TRBV27 to TRBJ1-6; D is ambiguous. The CDR3 loop spans 14 amino acids. Germline values: CDR1 MNHEY, CDR2 SMNVEV (reference sequence). The V end was cut by 2 bases, the J end by 9 bases, with 11 bases between. As DNA, the CDR3 is TGTGCCAGCAGTTTAGCGGCTGGCGGTTCACCCCTCCACTTT. Amino acid sequence: CASSLAAGGSPLHF.

The chain uses TRBV9 and TRBJ2-1, with 9 bases that match TRBD1. Per the germline V gene, CDR1 is SGDLS and CDR2 is YYNGEE. CDR3 length equals 15 residues. After removal of 0 bases from V and 4 bases from J, the junction contained 2 bases not matched to a gene. The CDR3 region has the DNA TGTGCCAGCAGCGTAGTGGGGACAGGGTACAATGAGCAGTTCTTC. As protein: CASSVVGTGYNEQFF.

The J gene is TRBJ1-2, the V gene TRBV2, with 8 bases matching TRBD1. This CDR3 has 15 residues. CDR1 and CDR2 (germline): SNHLY, FYNNEI. V shed 1 base, J shed 5 bases, and the junction held 6 bases outside the gene matches. The DNA for the CDR3 is TGTGCCAGCAGTGAAGACGGTAGACAGGGGTATGGCTACACCTTC. The encoded protein is CASSEDGRQGYGYTF. The full variable domain, its missing parts supplied by reference TRBV2 and TRBJ1-2, is EPEVTQTPSHQVTQMGQEVILRCVPISNHLYFYWYRQILGQKVEFLVSFYNNEISEKSEIFDDQFSVERPDGSNFTLKIRSTKLEDSAMYFCASSEDGRQGYGYTFGSGTRLTVV.

The chain uses TRBV24-1 and TRBJ2-2, with 8 bases that match TRBD1. The CDR3 extends over 15 amino acids. V lost 5 bases to trimming and J lost 7 bases; unmatched junction nucleotides: 8. Germline V gives CDR1 KGHDR, CDR2 SFDVKD. The CDR3 spells CATSGPQGAGGELFF. CDR3 sequence (DNA): TGTGCCACCAGTGGCCCTCAGGGGGCCGGCGGGGAGCTGTTTTTT.

This chain uses TRBV3-1 (or the pseudogene TRBV3-2) with TRBJ1-2, with D possibly being TRBD1 (5 bases). Trimming shortened V by 0 bases and J by 3 bases, and 20 bases separated the two germline ends. Germline CDR1 LGHDT, CDR2 YNNKEL (reference sequence). This CDR3 has 18 amino acids. The CDR3 here is CASSQEGGSTTLYYGYTF. The DNA of the CDR3 is TGTGCCAGCAGCCAAGAGGGGGGGTCCACAACCCTCTACTATGGCTACACCTTC.

The rearrangement uses TRBV27 and TRBJ2-7; TRBD1 matches at 11 bases. Trimming cost V 3 bases and J 2 bases; bases outside gene matches: 12. The V gene's germline CDR1 is MNHEY and CDR2 SMNVEV (reference sequence). This CDR3 has 18 residues. The CDR3 DNA reads TGTGCCAGCAGTTTTCCGACTCCTCTGGGACAGGGGGCCTACGAGCAGTACTTC. It codes for CASSFPTPLGQGAYEQYF.

The chain has TRBV6-6 and TRBJ2-7; no clear D gene. Per germline, CDR1 MNHNY and CDR2 SVGAGI (reference sequence). This CDR3 has 11 amino acids. V gave up 8 bases and J gave up 1 base, with 6 bases separating them. The chain's CDR3 is CASGHSYEQYF. DNA for the CDR3: TGTGCCAGCGGCCATTCCTACGAGCAGTACTTC.

J is TRBJ1-6 and V is TRBV24-1; unclear D gene. Germline-derived CDR1 and CDR2 are KGHDR and SFDVKD. The CDR3 has 16 amino acids. V was cut by 1 base and J by 3 bases, with 9 bases left in between. CDR3 sequence reads: CATSDFSQFYNSPLHF. The DNA for the CDR3 is TGTGCCACCAGTGATTTTAGCCAGTTCTATAATTCACCCCTCCACTTT.

The chain links TRBV9 to TRBJ2-1, with 7 bases that match TRBD2. V gave up 4 bases and J gave up 1 base; unmatched junction bases: 8. The CDR3 contains 16 residues. CDR1 is SGDLS and CDR2 is YYNGEE in the germline V gene. CDR3 bases: TGTGCCAGCAGCCAAAGCGGGACTATTTCCTACAATGAGCAGTTCTTC. It specifies CASSQSGTISYNEQFF.

The rearrangement links TRBV11-2 to TRBJ1-2; no firm D call. Trimming left V 4 bases short and J 3 bases short, with 6 bases between. Germline CDR1 reads SGHAT; CDR2 reads FQNNGV. The CDR3 extends over 12 amino acids. CDR3 protein: CASSSGHYGYTF. CDR3 coding DNA: TGTGCCAGCAGCTCCGGTCACTATGGCTACACCTTC.

This sequence joins TRBV3-1 (or the pseudogene TRBV3-2) and TRBJ1-6; 7 bases line up with TRBD1. Germline CDR1 reads LGHDT; CDR2 reads YNNKEL (reference sequence). This CDR3 contains 17 residues. Trimming at V came to 0 bases and at J to 4 bases, leaving 6 bases not matched to a gene. The CDR3 is CASSQDVMTGYNSPLHF. The CDR3 DNA reads TGTGCCAGCAGCCAAGACGTTATGACAGGGTATAATTCACCCCTCCACTTT.

The chain couples TRBV6-6 to TRBJ1-1; 9 nucleotides align to TRBD1. The ends lost 2 bases at V and 5 bases at J; junction bases unmatched: 6. CDR1 and CDR2 (germline): MNHNY, SVGAGI (reference sequence). The CDR3 consists of 15 residues. Written as DNA, the CDR3 is TGTGCCAGCAGTTACGTCCGGGACAGGGTGACTGAAGCTTTCTTT. This sequence encodes CASSYVRDRVTEAFF.